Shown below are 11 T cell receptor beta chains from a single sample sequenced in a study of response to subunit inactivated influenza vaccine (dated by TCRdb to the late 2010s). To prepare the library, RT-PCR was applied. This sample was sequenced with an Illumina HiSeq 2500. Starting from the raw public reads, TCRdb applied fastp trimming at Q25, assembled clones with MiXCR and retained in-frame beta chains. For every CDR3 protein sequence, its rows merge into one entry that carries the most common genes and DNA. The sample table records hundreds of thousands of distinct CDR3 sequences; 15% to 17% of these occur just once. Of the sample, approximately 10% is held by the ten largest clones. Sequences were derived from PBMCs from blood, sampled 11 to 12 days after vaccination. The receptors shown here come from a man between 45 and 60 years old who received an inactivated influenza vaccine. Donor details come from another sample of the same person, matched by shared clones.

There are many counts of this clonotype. CDR3 residues: CASSPGQGGQPQHF. The CDR3, as DNA: TGTGCCAGCAGTCCGGGACAGGGTGGCCAGCCCCAGCATTTT. The rearrangement uses TRBV12-3 or TRBV12-4 and TRBJ1-5, with 9 bases matching TRBD1. This CDR3 is built from 14 residues. V gave up 5 bases and J gave up 7 bases; unmatched junction bases: 6.

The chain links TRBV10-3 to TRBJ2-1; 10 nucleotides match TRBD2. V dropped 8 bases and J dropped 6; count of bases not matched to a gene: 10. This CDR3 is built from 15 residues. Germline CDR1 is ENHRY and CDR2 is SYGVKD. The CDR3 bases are TGTGCCATCGGGGCTAGCGGGGGTCTGGGCAATGAGCAGTTCTTC. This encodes CAIGASGGLGNEQFF.

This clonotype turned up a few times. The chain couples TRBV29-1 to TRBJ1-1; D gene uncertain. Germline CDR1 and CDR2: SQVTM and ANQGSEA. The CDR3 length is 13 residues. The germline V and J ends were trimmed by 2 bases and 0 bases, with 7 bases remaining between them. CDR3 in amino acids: CSVENRMNTEAFF. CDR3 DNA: TGCAGCGTTGAAAACCGTATGAACACTGAAGCTTTCTTT.

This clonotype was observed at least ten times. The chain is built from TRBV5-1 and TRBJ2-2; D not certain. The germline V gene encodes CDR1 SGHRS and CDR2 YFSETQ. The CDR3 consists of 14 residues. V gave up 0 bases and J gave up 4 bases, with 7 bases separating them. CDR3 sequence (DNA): TGCGCCAGCAGCTTGGTTTCACCCACCGGGGAGCTGTTTTTT. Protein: CASSLVSPTGELFF.

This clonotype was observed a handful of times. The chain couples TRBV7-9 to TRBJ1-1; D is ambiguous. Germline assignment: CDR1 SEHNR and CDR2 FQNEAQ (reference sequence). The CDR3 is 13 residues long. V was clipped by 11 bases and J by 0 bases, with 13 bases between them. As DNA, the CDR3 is TGTGCCTGGGCGGAGAACATGAACACTGAAGCTTTCTTT. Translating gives CAWAENMNTEAFF.

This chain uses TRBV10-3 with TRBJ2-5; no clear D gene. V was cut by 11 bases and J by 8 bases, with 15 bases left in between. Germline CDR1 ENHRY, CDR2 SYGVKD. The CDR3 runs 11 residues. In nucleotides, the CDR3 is TGTGCCTCGCAGAATGGAGATACCCAGTACTTC. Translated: CASQNGDTQYF.

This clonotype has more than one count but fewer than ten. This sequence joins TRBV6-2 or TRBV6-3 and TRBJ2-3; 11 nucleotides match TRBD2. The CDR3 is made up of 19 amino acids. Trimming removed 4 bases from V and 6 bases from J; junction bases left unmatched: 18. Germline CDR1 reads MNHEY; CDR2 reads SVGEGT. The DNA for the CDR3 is TGTGCCAGCAGTTCCCTGAGACTAGCGGGGCCATCTCGGTGGGATACGCAGTATTTT. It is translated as CASSSLRLAGPSRWDTQYF.

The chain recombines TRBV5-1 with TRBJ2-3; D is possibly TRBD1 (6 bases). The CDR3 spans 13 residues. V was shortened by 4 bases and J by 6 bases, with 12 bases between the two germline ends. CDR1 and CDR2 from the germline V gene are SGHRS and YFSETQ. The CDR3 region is CASSHRDADTQYF. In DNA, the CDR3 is TGCGCCAGCAGCCACAGGGACGCGGATACGCAGTATTTT.

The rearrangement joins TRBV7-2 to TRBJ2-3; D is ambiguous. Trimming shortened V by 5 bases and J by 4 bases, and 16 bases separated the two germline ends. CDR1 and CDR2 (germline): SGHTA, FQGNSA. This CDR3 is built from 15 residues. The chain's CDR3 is CASSHEVLNSDTQYF. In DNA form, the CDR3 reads TGTGCCAGCAGCCACGAGGTGCTCAACTCAGATACGCAGTATTTT.

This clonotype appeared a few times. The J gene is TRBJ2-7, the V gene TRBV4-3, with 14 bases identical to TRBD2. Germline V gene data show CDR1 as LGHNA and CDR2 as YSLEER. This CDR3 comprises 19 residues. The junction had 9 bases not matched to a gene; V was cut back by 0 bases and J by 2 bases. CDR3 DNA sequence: TGCGCCAGCAGCCAAGATAGTGTGGTGGGACTAGCGGGAGCCTACGAGCAGTACTTC. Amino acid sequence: CASSQDSVVGLAGAYEQYF.

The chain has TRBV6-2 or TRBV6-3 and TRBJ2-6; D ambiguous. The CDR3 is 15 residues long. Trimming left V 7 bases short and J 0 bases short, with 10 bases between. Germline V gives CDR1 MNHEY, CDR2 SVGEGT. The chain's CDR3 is CASKVGGSGANVLTF. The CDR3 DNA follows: TGTGCCAGCAAGGTGGGCGGCTCTGGGGCCAACGTCCTGACTTTC.